This TCR beta chain was retrieved from a study of radiation and T cells in renal cell carcinoma. Background on the study: Nephrectomy followed 15 Gy stereotactic body radiation by 4 weeks.

The CDR3 is made up of 15 amino acids. V was pared by 1 base and J by 5 bases, with 10 bases between. CDR1 and CDR2 from the germline V gene are SGHTS and YDEGEE. Of note for this clone: Its specificity is unknown.

Regarding time point: blood 2 weeks post-SBRT. The treatment here: 15 Gy SBRT to primary tumor, nephrectomy 4 weeks later. After SBRT, blood was collected at 2 and 4 weeks, plus baseline. Repertoires were generated with immunoSEQ multiplex PCR, while TCRdb's copy carries only in-frame clones and drops some. The sample gives just over 150,000 clones, 87% of which show up once; over 10% is in the top ten. Study results and caveats: Without pretreatment biopsies, baseline tumor clonotype presence was undetermined. From baseline, blood top tumor clonotypes peaked at 2 weeks post-radiation.

The chain joins TRBV5-8 to TRBJ1-6, with D maybe TRBD1 (5 bases). The source of this sequence is a woman aged 45-60 years with renal cell carcinoma. Sequenced here: blood, sampled from a patient whose treatment included radiotherapy and nephrectomy. This CDR3 is CASSLPGPHNSPLHF. CDR3 sequence (DNA): TGTGCCAGCAGCTTGCCGGGACCCCATAATTCACCCCTCCACTTT. The variable domain in full, with the rest retrieved from reference TRBV5-8 and TRBJ1-6, is EAGVTQSPTHLIKTRGQQATLRCSPISGHTSVYWYQQALGLGLQFLLWYDEGEERNRGNFPPRFSGRQFPNYSSELNVNALELEDSALYLCASSLPGPHNSPLHFGNGTRLTVT.